This T cell receptor (beta chain) was identified in a study of cytomegalovirus exposure and HLA in healthy donors. The CDR3 is 15 residues long. Trimming stripped 3 bases from V and 10 bases from J, with 22 bases between. Germline V gives CDR1 WNHNN, CDR2 SYGVQD (reference sequence). 60 Vbeta and 13 Jbeta primers were used in PCR. The repertoire was sequenced with immunoSEQ multiplex PCR; TCRdb's copy has only in-frame clones and lacks some. The sample yields some 150,000 clones, about four fifths seen once. Donors likely had unrecorded immune exposures despite being nominally healthy when sampled. This clone came up a few times.

The sequence derives from a male donor in good health and CMV-seronegative. Material for sequencing was PBMCs. This chain links TRBV10-1 with TRBJ2-7; the D gene is possibly TRBD1 (6 bases). CDR3 amino acids: CASSDPFDRPLLQYF. The CDR3 nucleotides are TGCGCCAGCAGTGACCCGTTCGACAGGCCCCTTCTCCAGTACTTC.